This T cell receptor (beta chain) was identified in a study of T cell clonotyping in hematopoietic cell transplantation. Trimming shortened V by 5 bases and J by 3 bases, and 16 bases separated the two germline ends. This CDR3 has 15 residues. CDR1 and CDR2 (germline): LNHDA, SQIVND (reference sequence). General observations from the study: Graft donor and pretransplant recipient Inverse Simpson Index values predicted broader posttransplant TCR diversity.

Measured with immunoSEQ multiplex PCR; TCRdb has only the in-frame clones, and not every one. The sample has approximately 44,000 clones, around 96% seen once. Points on this clone: The antigen is undetermined.

Sequencing input: peripheral blood mononuclear cells. V and J are TRBV19 and TRBJ1-2; the D gene is possibly TRBD1 (6 bases). This TCR derives from a man under 40 in good health. Some clones in this sample may be carry-over from other donors' samples. The CDR3 protein is CASSPIPGGDYGYTF. CDR3 coding DNA: TGTGCCAGTAGTCCCATCCCTGGGGGCGACTATGGCTACACCTTC.